The T cell receptor (beta chain) under discussion was sequenced for a study of T cell repertoires in cytomegalovirus infection. In the study overall: Based on public TCR beta signatures, there were indications of CMV infection and of a matching HLA type.

In regard to this clonotype: The antigen is undetermined.

Notes on the study in general: Dominating the ex vivo response were TCR beta clonotypes that were CMV-specific and HLA-C-restricted. Summed frequency of shared TCR beta families picked out CMV carriers who also had the relevant HLA.

TCRdb re-derived calls from the reads in MiXCR, one entry per CDR3 protein. This table has about 890,000 distinct CDR3 sequences, approximately 31% appearing once. The CDR3 is 18 amino acids. V gave up 4 bases and J gave up 0 bases, with 20 bases separating them. Germline CDR1 is SGHRS and CDR2 is YFSETQ. The chain has TRBV5-1 and TRBJ1-3; unclear D gene. This receptor was obtained from a human donor in good health (CMV status not recorded). Some clones in this sample may be carry-over from other donors' samples. The sequencing here drew on cultured CD8+ T cells from PBMCs, taken from culture after CMV antigen stimulation. CDR3 in amino acids: CASSVGRGSDRSGNTIYF. The CDR3 bases are TGCGCCAGCAGCGTGGGAAGAGGGTCGGACCGCTCTGGAAACACCATATATTTT.